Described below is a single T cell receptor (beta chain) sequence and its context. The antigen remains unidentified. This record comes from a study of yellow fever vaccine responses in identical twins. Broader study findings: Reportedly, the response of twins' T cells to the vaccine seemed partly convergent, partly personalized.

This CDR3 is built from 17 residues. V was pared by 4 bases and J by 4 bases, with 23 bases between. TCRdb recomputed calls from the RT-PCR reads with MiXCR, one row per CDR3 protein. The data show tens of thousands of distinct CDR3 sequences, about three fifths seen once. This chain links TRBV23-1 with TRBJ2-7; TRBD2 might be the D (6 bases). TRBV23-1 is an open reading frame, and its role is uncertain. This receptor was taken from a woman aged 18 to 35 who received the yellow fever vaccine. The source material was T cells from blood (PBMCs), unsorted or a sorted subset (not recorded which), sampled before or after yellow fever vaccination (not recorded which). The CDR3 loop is CASSRPSGGGAGYEQYF. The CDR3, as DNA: TGCGCCAGCAGTCGCCCCTCTGGAGGAGGGGCCGGTTACGAGCAGTACTTC.